The source of this T cell receptor (beta chain) is a study of blood T cell repertoires in COVID-19. Study information: Sites in the United States, Italy and Spain provided acute and convalescent COVID-19 samples.

TCRdb keeps only in-frame clones here, not all; method: immunoSEQ multiplex PCR. The sample shows 150,000 to 200,000 clones, under 90% of them seen only once. Sample: peripheral blood. The receptor was isolated from a man in his forties with acute or convalescent COVID-19.

DNA of the CDR3: TGTGCCAGCAGTTTAGGAGAGGTCGCTGAAGCTTTCTTT. Protein sequence: CASSLGEVAEAFF. The genes are TRBV12-3 or TRBV12-4 and TRBJ1-1; D not certain. Trimming removed 1 base at V and 6 bases at J, with 9 bases between. This CDR3 region has 13 residues.